This TCR beta chain stems from a study of identical twins. Whole-study findings and limits: Clonotypes of the beta chain that were abundant in cord blood carried fewer insertions (memory repertoires showed none). Twins' surplus sharing was weaker for beta out-of-frame sequences.

Concerning this clonotype itself: Its antigen is currently unknown.

With template switching, a universal primer site was added, and the cDNA carried unique molecular identifiers. TCRdb called the 5' RACE reads again in MiXCR, with one record for every CDR3 protein. The table includes 250,000 or so distinct CDR3 sequences, approximately 7.8% detected once. The germline V gene has CDR1 SGHTA and CDR2 FQGTGA. V was clipped by 5 bases and J by 3 bases, with 14 bases between them. CDR3 length: 15 amino acids. The same data also contributed to another study, on yellow fever vaccine responses in identical twins. That publication notes: It has been reported that, in twins, the vaccine T cell response seemed partly convergent and partly personalized.

J is TRBJ2-1 and V is TRBV7-3; TRBD2 is a possible D gene (6 bases). The sample taken for sequencing was CD8+ T cells sorted from blood. The clonotype was recovered from a woman aged 18-29 years in good health. CDR3 bases: TGTGCCAGCAGCCAGACCGGGGGAATCTACAATGAGCAGTTCTTC. It is translated as CASSQTGGIYNEQFF.